This is a list of T cell receptor beta chains from one sample in a study of siplizumab effects on memory and regulatory T cells. Libraries were prepared by immunoSEQ multiplex PCR; TCRdb keeps only in-frame clonotypes and omits some of them. This sample yields around 100,000 clones, of which about 90% are seen a single time; roughly 1.1% belongs to the top ten. Sequences were obtained from CD4+ T cells sorted from blood. The receptor source for this set is a human donor in good health. Both conserved end residues are part of each CDR3. The D gene is left open where the match is weak. The size field is filled for only some rows; it gives once, few, many or a size class.

CASRKQGDQPQHF TGTGCCAGCAGAAAACAGGGGGATCAGCCCCAGCATTTT TRBJ1-5 13 TRBD1 TRBV28 NA
CASSLAVLSQVF TGTGCCAGCAGTCTCGCCGTTTTGTCCCAGGTCTTC TRBJ2-1 12 NA TRBV28 NA
CASSLPGGREQYF TGTGCCAGCAGCTTACCCGGAGGAAGGGAGCAGTACTTC TRBJ2-7 13 NA TRBV11-3 once
CSARDAYEQYF TGCAGTGCTAGAGATGCCTACGAGCAGTACTTC TRBJ2-7 11 NA TRBV20-1 NA
CASNPTGSVTEAFF TGTGCCAGCAACCCCACGGGCTCGGTCACTGAAGCTTTCTTT TRBJ1-1 14 NA TRBV2 once
CASSNPPSQQYF TGTGCCAGTAGTAACCCCCCAAGCCAGCAGTACTTC TRBJ2-7 12 NA TRBV19 NA
CASIPGRVEAGVSTDTQYF TGCGCCAGCATCCCAGGGCGGGTGGAAGCGGGAGTAAGCACAGATACGCAGTATTTT TRBJ2-3 19 TRBD2 TRBV5-1 NA
CASSVYQSGANVLTF TGTGCCAGCAGCGTATATCAGTCTGGGGCCAACGTCCTGACTTTC TRBJ2-6 15 NA TRBV9 NA
CASTNRGANTEAFF TGTGCCAGCACAAACAGGGGAGCGAACACTGAAGCTTTCTTT TRBJ1-1 14 TRBD1 TRBV18 NA
CASSLAGTSGRIEQFF TGTGCCAGCAGCTTAGCTGGGACTAGCGGGAGGATCGAGCAGTTCTTC TRBJ2-1 16 TRBD2 TRBV7-2 NA
CASSLVGFLGKYTDTQYF TGTGCCAGCAGCTTAGTAGGGTTCTTGGGCAAATACACAGATACGCAGTATTTT TRBJ2-3 18 NA TRBV7-9 NA
CASSDATGGEKLFF TGTGCCAGCAGTGACGCGACAGGGGGTGAAAAACTGTTTTTT TRBJ1-4 14 TRBD1 TRBV6-1 NA
CASSPGLSSYNEQFF TGTGCCAGCAGTCCCGGGCTAAGCTCCTACAATGAGCAGTTCTTC TRBJ2-1 15 NA TRBV27 NA
CASSLRRQRNEQFF TGCGCCAGCAGCTTGAGGCGGCAGAGAAATGAGCAGTTCTTC TRBJ2-1 14 NA TRBV5-1 NA
CASGSGQDQETQYF TGTGCTAGTGGTTCCGGACAAGACCAAGAGACCCAGTACTTC TRBJ2-5 14 NA TRBV12-5 NA
CASSSPRGSTEAFF TGTGCCAGCAGCTCCCCGAGGGGGAGTACTGAAGCTTTCTTT TRBJ1-1 14 NA TRBV5-4 NA
CASSLRPAGQPQHF TGTGCCAGCAGTTTACGCCCGGCGGGTCAGCCCCAGCATTTT TRBJ1-5 14 NA TRBV28 NA
CASSPQDGLAKNIQYF TGTGCCAGCAGCCCGCAGGACGGTCTAGCCAAAAACATTCAGTACTTC TRBJ2-4 16 NA TRBV9 NA
CASSRAYGGAWGKETQYF TGTGCCAGCAGTAGAGCATATGGTGGGGCTTGGGGTAAAGAGACCCAGTACTTC TRBJ2-5 18 NA TRBV28 NA
CASSGTVNTGELFF TGTGCCAGCAGCGGGACAGTCAACACCGGGGAGCTGTTTTTT TRBJ2-2 14 TRBD1 TRBV6-1 NA
CASGLAVGVGNTEAFF TGTGCTAGTGGTTTGGCAGTCGGTGTAGGGAACACTGAAGCTTTCTTT TRBJ1-1 16 NA TRBV12-5 once
CASSPTSSYEQYF TGTGCCAGCAGTCCGACCAGCTCCTACGAGCAGTACTTC TRBJ2-7 13 NA TRBV28 NA
CASNIAGPATQYF TGTGCCAGCAACATAGCGGGGCCCGCGACCCAGTACTTC TRBJ2-5 13 TRBD2 TRBV6-1 NA
CASSLTGGRSQPQHF TGTGCCAGCAGCTTGACAGGGGGCAGGAGTCAGCCCCAGCATTTT TRBJ1-5 15 TRBD1 TRBV7-8 NA
CASETTGYNEQFF TGTGCCAGTGAAACAACAGGTTACAATGAGCAGTTCTTC TRBJ2-1 13 NA TRBV19 NA
CSATADTEAFF TGCAGTGCTACTGCTGACACTGAAGCTTTCTTT TRBJ1-1 11 NA TRBV20-1 NA
CASRKRDRGEKLFF TGTGCCAGTAGAAAAAGGGACAGGGGCGAAAAACTGTTTTTT TRBJ1-4 14 TRBD1 TRBV2 NA
CAISESVGLGQPQHF TGTGCCATCAGTGAGTCGGTGGGTCTTGGTCAGCCCCAGCATTTT TRBJ1-5 15 NA TRBV10-3 NA
CASSDQQDSQHSYEQYF TGTGCCAGCAGCGATCAACAGGACAGTCAACACTCCTACGAGCAGTACTTC TRBJ2-7 17 NA TRBV9 NA
CAIRGGINSPLHF TGTGCCATCAGGGGGGGAATAAATTCACCCCTCCACTTT TRBJ1-6 13 NA TRBV10-3 once
CASSRDSANYGYTF TGTGCCAGCAGCAGGGACTCAGCTAACTATGGCTACACCTTC TRBJ1-2 14 NA TRBV7-2 NA
CAWTQRGGGSNQPQHF TGTGCCTGGACTCAACGAGGGGGAGGGAGCAATCAGCCCCAGCATTTT TRBJ1-5 16 NA TRBV30 NA
CASRQGQGRPGEQFF TGTGCCAGCCGGCAGGGACAAGGGAGGCCCGGTGAGCAGTTCTTC TRBJ2-1 15 NA TRBV2 NA
CASSPETDNTGELFF TGTGCCAGCTCACCAGAGACGGATAACACCGGGGAGCTGTTTTTT TRBJ2-2 15 NA TRBV18 NA
CASSWQAGNEKLFF TGTGCCAGCAGCTGGCAAGCGGGTAATGAAAAACTGTTTTTT TRBJ1-4 14 NA TRBV7-9 NA
CASSPNYGNSPLHF TGTGCCAGCAGTCCAAACTACGGTAATTCACCCCTCCACTTT TRBJ1-6 14 NA TRBV28 once
CAWVPTGRLGGYTF TGTGCCTGGGTGCCCACGGGCCGGCTGGGCGGCTACACCTTC TRBJ1-2 14 NA TRBV30 NA